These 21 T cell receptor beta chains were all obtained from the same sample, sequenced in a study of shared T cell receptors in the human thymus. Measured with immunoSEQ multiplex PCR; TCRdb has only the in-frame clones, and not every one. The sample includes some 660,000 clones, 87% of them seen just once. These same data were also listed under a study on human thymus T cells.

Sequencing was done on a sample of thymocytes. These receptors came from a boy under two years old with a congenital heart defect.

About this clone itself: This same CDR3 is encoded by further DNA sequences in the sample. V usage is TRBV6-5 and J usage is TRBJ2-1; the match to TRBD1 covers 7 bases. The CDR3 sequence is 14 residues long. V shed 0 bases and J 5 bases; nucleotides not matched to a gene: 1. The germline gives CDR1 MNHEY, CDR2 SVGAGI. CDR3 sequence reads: CASSYSTGNNEQFF. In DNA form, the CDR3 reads TGTGCCAGCAGTTACTCGACAGGGAACAATGAGCAGTTCTTC.

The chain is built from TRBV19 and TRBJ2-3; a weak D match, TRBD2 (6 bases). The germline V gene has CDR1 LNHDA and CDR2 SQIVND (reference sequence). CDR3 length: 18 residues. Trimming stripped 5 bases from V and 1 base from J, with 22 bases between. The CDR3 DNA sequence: TGTGCCAGTAGTTTATTAGACAAGGAGGGGCGATGCACAGATACGCAGTATTTT. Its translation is CASSLLDKEGRCTDTQYF.

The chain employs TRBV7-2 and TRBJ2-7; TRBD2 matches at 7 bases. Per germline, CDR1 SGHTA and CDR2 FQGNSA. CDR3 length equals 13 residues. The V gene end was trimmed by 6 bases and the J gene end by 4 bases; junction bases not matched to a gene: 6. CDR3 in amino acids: CASSRDYRYEQYF. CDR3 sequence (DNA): TGTGCCAGCAGTAGGGACTACCGGTACGAGCAGTACTTC.

In nucleotides, the CDR3 is TGCGCCAGCAGCCGAGGCTTCCGGGACAGGACCTACGAGCAGTACTTC. Its protein is CASSRGFRDRTYEQYF. The rearrangement joins TRBV5-1 to TRBJ2-7, with 8 bases aligning to TRBD1. The CDR3 runs to 16 residues. Germline assignment: CDR1 SGHRS and CDR2 YFSETQ. The ends lost 4 bases at V and 2 bases at J; junction bases unmatched: 11.

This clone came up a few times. The CDR3 sequence: CASSAVAYTGELFF. The CDR3 DNA reads as TGTGCCAGCAGTGCCGTAGCCTACACCGGGGAGCTGTTTTTT. The chain combines TRBV25-1 with TRBJ2-2; D is undetermined. Per germline, CDR1 MGHDK and CDR2 SYGVNS. V lost 4 bases to trimming and J lost 3 bases, with 9 bases between them. The length of the CDR3 is 14 residues. Using reference TRBV25-1 and TRBJ2-2 for the parts outside the CDR3, the full variable domain is EADIYQTPRYLVIGTGKKITLECSQTMGHDKMYWYQQDPGMELHLIHYSYGVNSTEKGDLSSESTVSRIRTEHFPLTLESARPSHTSQYLCASSAVAYTGELFFGEGSRLTVL.

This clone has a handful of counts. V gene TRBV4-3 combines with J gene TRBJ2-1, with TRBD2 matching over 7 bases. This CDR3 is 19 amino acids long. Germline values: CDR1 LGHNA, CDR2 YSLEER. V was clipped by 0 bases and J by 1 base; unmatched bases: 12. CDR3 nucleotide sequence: TGCGCCAGCAGCCAAGATCGGGGCGGGGGTGCATTTTCCTACAATGAGCAGTTCTTC. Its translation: CASSQDRGGGAFSYNEQFF.

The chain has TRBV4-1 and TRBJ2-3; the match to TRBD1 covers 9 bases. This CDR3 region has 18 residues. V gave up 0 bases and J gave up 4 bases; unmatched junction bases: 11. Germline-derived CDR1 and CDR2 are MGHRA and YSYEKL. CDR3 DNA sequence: TGCGCCAGCAGCCAAGATCTCGGCGGACAGGGGAATTCAGATACGCAGTATTTT. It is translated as CASSQDLGGQGNSDTQYF.

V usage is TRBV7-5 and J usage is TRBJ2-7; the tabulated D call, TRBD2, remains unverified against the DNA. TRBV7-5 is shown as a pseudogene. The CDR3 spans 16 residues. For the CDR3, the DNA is TGTGTCAGAAGCTTCGCTAGCGGGAGGGAGCCTTACGAGCAGTACTTC. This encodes CVRSFASGREPYEQYF.

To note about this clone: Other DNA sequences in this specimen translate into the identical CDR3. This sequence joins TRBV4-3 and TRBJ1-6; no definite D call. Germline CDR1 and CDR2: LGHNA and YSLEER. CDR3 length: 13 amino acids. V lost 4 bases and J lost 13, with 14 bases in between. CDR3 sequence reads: CASSRTRISPLHF. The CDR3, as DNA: TGCGCCAGCAGCCGCACTCGTATTTCCCCCCTCCACTTT.

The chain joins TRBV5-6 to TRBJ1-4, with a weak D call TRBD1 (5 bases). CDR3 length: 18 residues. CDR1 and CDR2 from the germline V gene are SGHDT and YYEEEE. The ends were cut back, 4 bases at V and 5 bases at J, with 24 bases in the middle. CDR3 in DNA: TGTGCCAGCAGCCGCCAACACAGGATGGCGGCCGGGAATGAAAAACTGTTTTTT. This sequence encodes CASSRQHRMAAGNEKLFF.

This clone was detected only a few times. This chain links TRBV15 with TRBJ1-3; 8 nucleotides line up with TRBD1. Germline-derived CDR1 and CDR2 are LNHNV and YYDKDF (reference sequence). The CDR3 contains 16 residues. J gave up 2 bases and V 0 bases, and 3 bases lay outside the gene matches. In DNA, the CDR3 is TGTGCCACCAGCAGAGATGAGGACAGGGCTGGAAACACCATATATTTT. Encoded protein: CATSRDEDRAGNTIYF.

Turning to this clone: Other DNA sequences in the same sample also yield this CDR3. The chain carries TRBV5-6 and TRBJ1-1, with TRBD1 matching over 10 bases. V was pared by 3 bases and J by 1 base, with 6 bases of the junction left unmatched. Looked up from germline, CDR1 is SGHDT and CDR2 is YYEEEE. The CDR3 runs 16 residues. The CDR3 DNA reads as TGTGCCAGCAGCTCTGGACAGGGGGTGAAGAACACTGAAGCTTTCTTT. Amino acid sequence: CASSSGQGVKNTEAFF.

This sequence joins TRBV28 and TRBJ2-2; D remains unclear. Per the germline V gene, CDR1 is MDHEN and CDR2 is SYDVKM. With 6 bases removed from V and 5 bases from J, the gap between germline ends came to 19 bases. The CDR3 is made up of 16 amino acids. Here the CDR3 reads CASSPIPESRTGELFF. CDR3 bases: TGTGCCAGCAGCCCGATCCCGGAGTCCCGAACCGGGGAGCTGTTTTTT.

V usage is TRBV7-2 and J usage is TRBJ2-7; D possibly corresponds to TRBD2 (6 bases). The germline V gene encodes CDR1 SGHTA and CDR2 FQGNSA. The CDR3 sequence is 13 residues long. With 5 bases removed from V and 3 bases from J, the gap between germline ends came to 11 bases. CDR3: CASSPGAIYEQYF. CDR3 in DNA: TGTGCCAGCAGCCCGGGAGCCATCTACGAGCAGTACTTC.

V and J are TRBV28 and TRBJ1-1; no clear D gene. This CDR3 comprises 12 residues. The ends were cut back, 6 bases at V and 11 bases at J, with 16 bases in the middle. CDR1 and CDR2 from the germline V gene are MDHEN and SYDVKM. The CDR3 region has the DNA TGTGCCAGCAGCCACCTAGGAGAATGCGCTTTCTTT. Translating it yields CASSHLGECAFF.

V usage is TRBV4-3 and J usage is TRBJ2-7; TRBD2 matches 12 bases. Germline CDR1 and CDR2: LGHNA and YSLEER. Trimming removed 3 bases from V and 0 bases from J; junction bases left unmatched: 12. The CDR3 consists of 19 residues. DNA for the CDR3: TGCGCCAGCAGCCAGAGGTGGTTACTAGCGGGAGGTATCTCCTACGAGCAGTACTTC. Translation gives CASSQRWLLAGGISYEQYF.

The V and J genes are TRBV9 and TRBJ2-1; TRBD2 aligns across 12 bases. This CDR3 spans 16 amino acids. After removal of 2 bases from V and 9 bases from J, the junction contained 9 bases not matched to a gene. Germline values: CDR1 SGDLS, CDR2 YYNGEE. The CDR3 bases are TGTGCCAGCAGCGTGTCGACTAGCGGGAGAGTGATTGAGCAGTTCTTC. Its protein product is CASSVSTSGRVIEQFF.

CDR3 region: CASSGQGGDTEAFF. In DNA form, the CDR3 reads TGTGCCAGCAGTGGACAGGGAGGTGACACTGAAGCTTTCTTT. J is TRBJ1-1 and V is TRBV6-5, with TRBD1 matching over 8 bases. The V segment lost 5 bases and the J segment 3 bases; nucleotides outside the gene matches: 5. Germline V CDR1 and CDR2: MNHEY, SVGAGI. CDR3 length: 14 residues.

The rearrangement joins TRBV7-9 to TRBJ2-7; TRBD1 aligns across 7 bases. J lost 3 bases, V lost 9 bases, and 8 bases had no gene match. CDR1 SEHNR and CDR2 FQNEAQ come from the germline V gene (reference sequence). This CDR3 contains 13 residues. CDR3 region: CARGAGGIYEQYF. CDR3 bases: TGTGCCAGAGGGGCAGGGGGTATCTACGAGCAGTACTTC.

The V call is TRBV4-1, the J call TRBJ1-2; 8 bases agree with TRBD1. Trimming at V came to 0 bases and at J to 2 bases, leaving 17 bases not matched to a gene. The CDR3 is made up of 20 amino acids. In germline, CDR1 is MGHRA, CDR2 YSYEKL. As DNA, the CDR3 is TGCGCCAGCAGCCAAGATTTCCCCGGACAGGGTAGCCCGATAAACTATGGCTACACCTTC. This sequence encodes CASSQDFPGQGSPINYGYTF.

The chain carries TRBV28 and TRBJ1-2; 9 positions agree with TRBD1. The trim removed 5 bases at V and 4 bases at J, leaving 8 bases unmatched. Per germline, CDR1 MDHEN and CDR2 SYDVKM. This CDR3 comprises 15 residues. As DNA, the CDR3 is TGTGCCAGCAGTACACGGGACAGGGTCGCCTATGGCTACACCTTC. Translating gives CASSTRDRVAYGYTF.